Each of the 26 T cell receptor beta chains below was sequenced from the same sample in a study of T cells after yellow fever vaccination. MiXCR, applied by TCRdb to the 5' RACE reads, yields one record per CDR3 protein. The table has 360,000 or so distinct CDR3 sequences, under 14% seen once. Sample: PBMCs, taken on the day of the first yellow fever vaccination. Receptor source: a man younger than 35 who received the YFV17D yellow fever vaccine.

This clonotype has just a few counts. The chain has TRBV5-1 and TRBJ2-3, with no clear D. V lost 1 base to trimming and J lost 0 bases, with 6 bases between them. CDR3 length equals 14 residues. Germline assignment: CDR1 SGHRS and CDR2 YFSETQ. The CDR3, as DNA: TGCGCCAGCAGCTTGTACATTAGCACAGATACGCAGTATTTT. Its translation is CASSLYISTDTQYF.

This clonotype was observed a few times. Here the CDR3 DNA reads TGTGCCAGCAGCGAGACAGGGGGCCAAGAGACCCAGTACTTC. Its translation is CASSETGGQETQYF. The J gene is TRBJ2-5, the V gene TRBV25-1, with TRBD1 matching 9 bases. Germline V gene sequence: CDR1 MGHDK, CDR2 SYGVNS. The CDR3 runs 14 residues. V gave up 6 bases and J gave up 1 base; unmatched junction bases: 3.

This clonotype was counted at least ten times. The junction differs from germline at one of its ends, possibly a read error. The genes are TRBV12-3 or TRBV12-4 and TRBJ1-6, with a possible D match to TRBD1 (5 bases). CDR3 length: 15 residues. The CDR3 reads CASGFVGAYNSPLHF. CDR3 bases: TGTGCCAGCGGTTTTGTGGGGGCCTATAATTCACCCCTCCACTTT.

CDR3 nucleotide sequence: TGCGCCAGCCAACAGGGGTCTCGCTACTACGAGCAGTACGTC. Residues: CASQQGSRYYEQYV. The gene calls are TRBV23-1 and TRBJ2-7; 7 bases fit TRBD1. TRBV23-1 is labeled an ORF, and its function is uncertain. Trimming cost V 8 bases and J 3 bases; bases outside gene matches: 10. The CDR3 runs to 14 residues.

In its sample, this clonotype was seen a few times. This chain links TRBV29-1 with TRBJ2-5, with 7 bases matching TRBD2. Germline V gene lookup returns CDR1 SQVTM and CDR2 ANQGSEA. The CDR3 has 14 residues. Losses at the gene ends were 3 bases for V and 5 bases for J; bases not matched to a gene: 9. The CDR3 DNA reads as TGCAGCGTTGATTACGGACTAGTGGCGGAGACCCAGTACTTC. This encodes CSVDYGLVAETQYF.

The chain joins TRBV5-1 to TRBJ1-1, with a weak D call TRBD1 (6 bases). The germline V gene has CDR1 SGHRS and CDR2 YFSETQ. V lost 0 bases to trimming and J lost 6 bases, with 18 bases between them. CDR3 length equals 16 residues. CDR3 nucleotide sequence: TGCGCCAGCAGCTTGGATGGACAGCCAAGGGTCCCTGAAGCTTTCTTT. Its translation: CASSLDGQPRVPEAFF. Using reference TRBV5-1 and TRBJ1-1 for the parts outside the CDR3, the full variable domain is KAGVTQTPRYLIKTRGQQVTLSCSPISGHRSVSWYQQTPGQGLQFLFEYFSETQRNKGNFPGRFSGRQFSNSRSEMNVSTLELGDSALYLCASSLDGQPRVPEAFFGQGTRLTVV.

This clonotype was counted only a few times. The chain has TRBV20-1 and TRBJ2-5; TRBD1 aligns across 9 bases. CDR1 DFQATT and CDR2 SNEGSKA come from the germline V gene (reference sequence). V lost 1 base, J lost 5 bases, and 5 bases stayed unmatched. This CDR3 region has 14 residues. The CDR3 DNA sequence: TGCAGTGCTAGAGGGGACAGGGTGGGGGAGACCCAGTACTTC. Translation gives CSARGDRVGETQYF.

The sample holds a few counts of this clonotype. The rearrangement uses TRBV7-7 and TRBJ2-2; D ambiguous. This CDR3 has 14 residues. Germline V gene lookup returns CDR1 SSHAT and CDR2 FNYEAQ (reference sequence). The ends were cut back, 1 base at V and 6 bases at J, with 9 bases in the middle. CDR3 DNA sequence: TGTGCCAGCAGCTTAGACGCGATTGCCGGGGAGCTGTTTTTT. Its translation is CASSLDAIAGELFF.

This clonotype has just a few counts. The chain has TRBV7-9 and TRBJ2-7, with a possible D match to TRBD2 (5 bases). Germline assignment: CDR1 SEHNR and CDR2 FQNEAQ (reference sequence). V lost 3 bases and J lost 2, with 14 bases in between. This CDR3 spans 15 amino acids. The CDR3 sequence: CASSLATGLTYEQYF. Here the CDR3 DNA reads TGTGCCAGCAGCTTGGCAACGGGGTTAACCTACGAGCAGTACTTC. Supplemented by reference TRBV7-9 and TRBJ2-7, the full variable domain reads DTGVSQNPRHKITKRGQNVTFRCDPISEHNRLYWYRQTLGQGPEFLTYFQNEAQLEKSRLLSDRFSAERPKGSFSTLEIQRTEQGDSAMYLCASSLATGLTYEQYFGPGTRLTVT.

The chain employs TRBV20-1 and TRBJ2-5; D possibly matches TRBD1 or TRBD2 (5 bases each). CDR3 size: 14 residues. Per the germline V gene, CDR1 is DFQATT and CDR2 is SNEGSKA (reference sequence). V shed 3 bases and J shed 5 bases, with 16 bases lying between them. CDR3 nucleotide sequence: TGCAGTGCTAGGGGGCGGGCGTGGAGGGAGACCCAGTACTTC. As protein: CSARGRAWRETQYF.

This clonotype came up many times. The chain uses TRBV4-1 and TRBJ2-7; D might be TRBD2 (5 bases). Trimming took off 0 bases at V and 3 bases at J, with 21 bases between the two ends. The CDR3 totals 18 residues. The germline CDR1 and CDR2 sequences are MGHRA and YSYEKL. The CDR3 region has the DNA TGCGCCAGCAGCCAAGATTCCTCGGACGGGATATACCACTACGAGCAGTACTTC. Translation gives CASSQDSSDGIYHYEQYF.

The rearrangement uses TRBV6-2 or TRBV6-3 and TRBJ1-3; D is undetermined. The germline CDR1 and CDR2 sequences are MNHEY and SVGEGT. The CDR3 loop spans 17 amino acids. Deletions cut 4 bases from V and 2 bases from J, with 18 bases between. CDR3 in amino acids: CASSLIAPETTGNTIYF. CDR3 bases: TGTGCCAGCAGTTTAATCGCACCAGAAACTACTGGAAACACCATATATTTT.

This clonotype showed up many times. The DNA for the CDR3 is TGTGCCAGCTCACCACTCGGGGACACAGATACGCAGTATTTT. Protein sequence: CASSPLGDTDTQYF. J is TRBJ2-3 and V is TRBV18; perhaps TRBD2 as D (5 bases). The length of the CDR3 is 14 residues. V shed 1 base and J shed 2 bases, with 7 bases lying between them. The germline gives CDR1 KGHSH, CDR2 LQKENI.

This clonotype was detected only a few times. V is TRBV27 and J is TRBJ1-6; TRBD1 aligns across 8 bases. This CDR3 comprises 19 residues. V was clipped by 2 bases and J by 1 base; unmatched bases: 10. Germline V lookup: CDR1 MNHEY, CDR2 SMNVEV (reference sequence). The CDR3 DNA sequence: TGTGCCAGCAGTTTAGTGTCAGGGGGCTCGAAGTCCTATAATTCACCCCTCCACTTT. Translated, it gives CASSLVSGGSKSYNSPLHF.

This clonotype was recorded a few times. The chain is built from TRBV12-3 or TRBV12-4 and TRBJ1-1; 10 nucleotides line up with TRBD1. V gave up 5 bases and J gave up 4 bases; unmatched junction bases: 10. The CDR3 is made up of 16 amino acids. In DNA form, the CDR3 reads TGTGCCAGCAGTGGTTCGACAGGGGGCTGGGTCACTGAAGCTTTCTTT. Its translation is CASSGSTGGWVTEAFF.

The chain joins TRBV28 to TRBJ1-4; 9 bases map to TRBD1. Germline V gene lookup returns CDR1 MDHEN and CDR2 SYDVKM. The trim removed 5 bases at V and 10 bases at J, leaving 8 bases unmatched. CDR3 length equals 14 residues. CDR3 coding DNA: TGTGCCAGCAGTGGCCCGGGACAGGGTGGAAAACTGTTTTTT. Translating gives CASSGPGQGGKLFF.

This clonotype was observed a handful of times. The V call is TRBV6-2 or TRBV6-3, the J call TRBJ2-3, with TRBD1 matching 10 bases. CDR1 and CDR2 from the germline V gene are MNHEY and SVGEGT. CDR3 length equals 15 residues. The J segment lost 3 bases and the V segment lost 5 bases, leaving 5 bases of the junction unmatched. The CDR3 spells CASSRDRGMTDTQYF. The CDR3 DNA follows: TGTGCCAGCAGTCGGGACAGGGGAATGACAGATACGCAGTATTTT.

This clonotype occurred a few times. V is TRBV30 and J is TRBJ2-1; 12 bases are a match to TRBD2. This CDR3 comprises 14 residues. Germline V gene lookup returns CDR1 GTSNPN and CDR2 SVGIG (reference sequence). The J segment lost 7 bases and the V segment lost 1 base, leaving 2 bases of the junction unmatched. CDR3 residues: CAWSAGLAGNEQFF. The CDR3 DNA sequence: TGTGCCTGGAGTGCTGGACTAGCGGGGAATGAGCAGTTCTTC.

The gene calls are TRBV5-1 and TRBJ2-2; 9 bases line up with TRBD2. CDR3 length: 15 amino acids. Looked up from germline, CDR1 is SGHRS and CDR2 is YFSETQ. J lost 0 bases, V lost 6 bases, and 3 bases had no gene match. This chain's CDR3 is CASISGGPNTGELFF. The CDR3 region has the DNA TGCGCCAGCATTAGCGGGGGACCGAACACCGGGGAGCTGTTTTTT.

This clonotype turned up a few times. The genes are TRBV28 and TRBJ1-2, with D unresolved. Germline lookup yields CDR1 MDHEN and CDR2 SYDVKM. The V gene lost 5 bases and the J gene lost 4 bases, with 5 bases spanning the gap. CDR3 size: 11 residues. CDR3 nucleotides: TGTGCCAGCAGTACGGTCTATGGCTACACCTTC. It encodes CASSTVYGYTF.

The chain employs TRBV12-3 or TRBV12-4 and TRBJ1-2, with 9 positions matching TRBD1. This CDR3 spans 13 amino acids. Germline trimming cut 6 bases from V and 3 bases from J; bases unmatched to any gene: 2. In DNA, the CDR3 is TGTGCCAGCAGGGACAGGGGCCACTATGGCTACACCTTC. It yields the protein CASRDRGHYGYTF.

Here the CDR3 DNA reads TGTGCCAGCAGTCCGGGACAGGGTTTATGGGGGGAGCTGTTTTTT. It is translated as CASSPGQGLWGELFF. This chain uses TRBV6-1 with TRBJ2-2; 9 bases are a match to TRBD1. CDR1 MNHNS and CDR2 SASEGT come from the germline V gene. This CDR3 region has 15 residues. V shed 5 bases and J 8 bases; nucleotides not matched to a gene: 9.

The chain is built from TRBV7-2 and TRBJ2-5; no clear D. Germline V CDR1 and CDR2: SGHTA, FQGNSA. The CDR3 covers 17 residues. Trimming left V 1 base short and J 3 bases short, with 18 bases between. The CDR3 DNA follows: TGTGCCAGCAGCTTAGGCCCTCCACGCCCAGGAGAAGAGACCCAGTACTTC. Translating gives CASSLGPPRPGEETQYF.

The chain recombines TRBV29-1 with TRBJ2-7, with D maybe TRBD1 (5 bases). Germline values: CDR1 SQVTM, CDR2 ANQGSEA. Trimming took off 7 bases at V and 1 base at J, with 11 bases between the two ends. This CDR3 has 12 amino acids. The CDR3, as DNA: TGCAGCGCAGAGGACAAGTCCTACGAGCAGTACTTC. Its protein is CSAEDKSYEQYF.

This clonotype was seen more than once but under ten times. The chain joins TRBV20-1 to TRBJ2-3; no clear D. Trimming removed 2 bases at V and 2 bases at J, with 14 bases between. This CDR3 is 15 amino acids long. Germline loops: CDR1 DFQATT, CDR2 SNEGSKA (reference sequence). The CDR3 nucleotides are TGCAGTGCTAGACCCCCGTCGGTCGCCACAGATACGCAGTATTTT. Its protein is CSARPPSVATDTQYF.

The chain combines TRBV9 with TRBJ1-2; 10 nucleotides line up with TRBD1. Germline CDR1 SGDLS, CDR2 YYNGEE. With 4 bases clipped from V and 5 bases from J, the junction kept 11 bases outside the gene matches. CDR3 length equals 16 residues. The CDR3 here is CASSTGQGVNLYGYTF. The CDR3 DNA is TGTGCCAGCAGCACAGGACAGGGGGTAAATTTATATGGCTACACCTTC.